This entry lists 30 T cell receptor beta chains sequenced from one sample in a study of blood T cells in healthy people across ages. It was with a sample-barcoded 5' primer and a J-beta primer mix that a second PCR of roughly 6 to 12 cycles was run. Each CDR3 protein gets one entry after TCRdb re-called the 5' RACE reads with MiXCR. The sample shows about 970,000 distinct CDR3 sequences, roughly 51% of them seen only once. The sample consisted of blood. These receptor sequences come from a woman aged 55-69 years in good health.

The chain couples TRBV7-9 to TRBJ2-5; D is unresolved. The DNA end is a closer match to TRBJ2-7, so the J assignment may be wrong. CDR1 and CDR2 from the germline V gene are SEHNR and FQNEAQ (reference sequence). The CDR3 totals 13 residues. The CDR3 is CASSLRSLGEQYF. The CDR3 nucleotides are TGTGCCAGCAGCCTCCGGAGTCTGGGCGAGCAGTACTTC.

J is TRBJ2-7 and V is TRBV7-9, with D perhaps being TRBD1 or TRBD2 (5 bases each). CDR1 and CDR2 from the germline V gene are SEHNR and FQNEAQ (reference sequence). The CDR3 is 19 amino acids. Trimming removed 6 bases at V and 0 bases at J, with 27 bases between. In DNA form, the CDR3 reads TGTGCCAGCAGATTCACACTTGGCGAGGAGGCAGGGAGCTCCTACGAGCAGTACTTC. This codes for CASRFTLGEEAGSSYEQYF.

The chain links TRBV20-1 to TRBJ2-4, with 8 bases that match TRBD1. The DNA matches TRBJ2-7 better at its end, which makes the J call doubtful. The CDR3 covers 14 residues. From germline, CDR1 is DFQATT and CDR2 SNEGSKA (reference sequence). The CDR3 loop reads CSARGETGVYEQYF. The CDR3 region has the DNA TGCAGTGCTAGAGGAGAGACAGGGGTTTACGAGCAGTACTTC.

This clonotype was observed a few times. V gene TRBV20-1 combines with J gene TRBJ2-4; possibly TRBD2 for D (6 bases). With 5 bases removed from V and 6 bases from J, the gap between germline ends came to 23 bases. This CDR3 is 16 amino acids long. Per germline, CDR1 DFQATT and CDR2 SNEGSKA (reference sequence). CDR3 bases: TGCAGTGCTCCCCGTAAAGAGGGAGGTTGGGTAAACATTCAGTACTTC. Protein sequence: CSAPRKEGGWVNIQYF.

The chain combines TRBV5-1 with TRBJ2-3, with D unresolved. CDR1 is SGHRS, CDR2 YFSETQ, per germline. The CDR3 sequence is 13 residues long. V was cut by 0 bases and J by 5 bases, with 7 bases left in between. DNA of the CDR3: TGCGCCAGCAGCTTGGACAGTCTAGATACGCAGTATTTT. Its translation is CASSLDSLDTQYF.

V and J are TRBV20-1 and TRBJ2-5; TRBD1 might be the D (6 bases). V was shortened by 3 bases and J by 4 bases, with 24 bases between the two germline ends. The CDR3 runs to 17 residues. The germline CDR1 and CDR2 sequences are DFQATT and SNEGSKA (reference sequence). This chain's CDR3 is CSASWQGRSFFGETQYF. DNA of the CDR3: TGCAGTGCTAGTTGGCAGGGGCGCAGCTTCTTCGGAGAGACCCAGTACTTC.

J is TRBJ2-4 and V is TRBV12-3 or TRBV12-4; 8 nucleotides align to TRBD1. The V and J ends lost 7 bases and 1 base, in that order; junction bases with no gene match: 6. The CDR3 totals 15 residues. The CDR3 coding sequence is TGTGCCAGCACTAAGACAGGGGCTGCCAAAAACATTCAGTACTTC. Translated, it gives CASTKTGAAKNIQYF.

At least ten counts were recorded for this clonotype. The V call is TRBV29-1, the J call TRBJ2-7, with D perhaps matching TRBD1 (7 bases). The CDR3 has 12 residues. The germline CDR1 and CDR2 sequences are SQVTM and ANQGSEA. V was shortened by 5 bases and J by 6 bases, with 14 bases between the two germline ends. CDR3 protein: CSVSPGGIEQYF. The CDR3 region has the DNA TGCAGCGTTTCTCCAGGGGGGATCGAGCAGTACTTC.

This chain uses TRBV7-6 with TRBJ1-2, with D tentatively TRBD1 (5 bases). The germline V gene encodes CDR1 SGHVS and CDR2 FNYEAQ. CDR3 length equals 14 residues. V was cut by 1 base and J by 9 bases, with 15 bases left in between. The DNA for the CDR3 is TGTGCCAGCAGCTTAGGGACACCCCCAGGGAGCTACACCTTC. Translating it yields CASSLGTPPGSYTF.

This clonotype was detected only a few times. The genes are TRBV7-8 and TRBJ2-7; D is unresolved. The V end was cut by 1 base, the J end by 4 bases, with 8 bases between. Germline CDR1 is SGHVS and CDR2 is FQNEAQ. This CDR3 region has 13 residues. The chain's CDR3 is CASSLVVAYEQYF. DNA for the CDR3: TGTGCCAGCAGCTTAGTAGTTGCTTACGAGCAGTACTTC.

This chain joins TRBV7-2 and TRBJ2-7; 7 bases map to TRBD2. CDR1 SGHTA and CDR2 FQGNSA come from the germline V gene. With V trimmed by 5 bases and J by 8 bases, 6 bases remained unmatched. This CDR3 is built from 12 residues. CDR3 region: CASSPGGGQQYF. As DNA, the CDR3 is TGTGCCAGCAGCCCGGGGGGAGGTCAGCAGTACTTC.

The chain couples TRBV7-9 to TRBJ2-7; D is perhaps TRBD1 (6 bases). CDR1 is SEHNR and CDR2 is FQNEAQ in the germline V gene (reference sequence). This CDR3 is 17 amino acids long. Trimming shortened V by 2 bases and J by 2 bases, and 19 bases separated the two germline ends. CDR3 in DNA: TGTGCCAGCAGCTTACAGACCTACAGGGACCGAACCTACGAGCAGTACTTC. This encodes CASSLQTYRDRTYEQYF.

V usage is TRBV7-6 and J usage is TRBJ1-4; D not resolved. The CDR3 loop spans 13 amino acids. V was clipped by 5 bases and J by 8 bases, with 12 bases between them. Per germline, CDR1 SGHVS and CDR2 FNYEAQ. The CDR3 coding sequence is TGTGCCAGCAGCGTGGAGGATAACGAAAAACTGTTTTTT. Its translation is CASSVEDNEKLFF.

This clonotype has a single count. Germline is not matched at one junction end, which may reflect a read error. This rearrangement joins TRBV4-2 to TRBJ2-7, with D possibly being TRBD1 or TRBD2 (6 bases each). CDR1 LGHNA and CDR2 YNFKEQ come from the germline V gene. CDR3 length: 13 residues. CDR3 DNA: TGTGCCAGCGGTCAGGCCCGGGGGCATGAGCGGTTCTTC. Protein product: CASGQARGHERFF.

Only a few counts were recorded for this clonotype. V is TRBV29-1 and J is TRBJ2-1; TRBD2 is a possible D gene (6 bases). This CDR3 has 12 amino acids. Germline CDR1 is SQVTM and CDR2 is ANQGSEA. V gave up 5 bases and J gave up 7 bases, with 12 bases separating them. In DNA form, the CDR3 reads TGCAGCGTTTTTATCCTAGCGAATGAGCAGTTCTTC. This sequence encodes CSVFILANEQFF.

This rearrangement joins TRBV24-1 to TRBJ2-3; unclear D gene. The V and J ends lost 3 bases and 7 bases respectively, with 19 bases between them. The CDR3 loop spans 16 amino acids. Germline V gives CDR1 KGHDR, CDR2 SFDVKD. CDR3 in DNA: TGTGCCACCAGTGATCAGACTGTGTCGGACCAATATACGCAGTATTTT. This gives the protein CATSDQTVSDQYTQYF.

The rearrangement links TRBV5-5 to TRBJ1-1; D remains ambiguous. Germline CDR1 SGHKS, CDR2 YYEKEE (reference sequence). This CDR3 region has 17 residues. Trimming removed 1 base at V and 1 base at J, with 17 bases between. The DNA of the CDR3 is TGTGCCAGCAGCTTGTGGGTAGGCCAGGCAGCGAACACTGAAGCTTTCTTT. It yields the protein CASSLWVGQAANTEAFF. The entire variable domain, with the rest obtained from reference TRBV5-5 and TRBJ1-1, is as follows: DAGVTQSPTHLIKTRGQQVTLRCSPISGHKSVSWYQQVLGQGPQFIFQYYEKEERGRGNFPDRFSARQFPNYSSELNVNALLLGDSALYLCASSLWVGQAANTEAFFGQGTRLTVV.

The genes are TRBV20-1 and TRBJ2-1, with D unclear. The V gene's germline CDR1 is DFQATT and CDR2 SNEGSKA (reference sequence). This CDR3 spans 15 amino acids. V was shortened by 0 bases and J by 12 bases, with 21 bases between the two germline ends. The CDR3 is CSARDPGPERHGQFF. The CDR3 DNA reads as TGCAGTGCTAGAGACCCAGGCCCCGAACGACATGGGCAGTTCTTC.

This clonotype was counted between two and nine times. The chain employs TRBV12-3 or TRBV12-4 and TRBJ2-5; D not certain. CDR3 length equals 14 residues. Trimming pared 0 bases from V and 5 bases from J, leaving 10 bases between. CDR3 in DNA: TGTGCCAGCAGTTTAGCTGTGCGGCGGGAGACCCAGTACTTC. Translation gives CASSLAVRRETQYF.

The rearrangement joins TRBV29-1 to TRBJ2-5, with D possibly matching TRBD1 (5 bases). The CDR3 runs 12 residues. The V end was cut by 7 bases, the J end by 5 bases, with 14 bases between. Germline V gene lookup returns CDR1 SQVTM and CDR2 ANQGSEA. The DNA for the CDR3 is TGCAGCGCCACAGGCCTACGGGAGACCCAGTACTTC. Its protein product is CSATGLRETQYF. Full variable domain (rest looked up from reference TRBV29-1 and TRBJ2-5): SAVISQKPSRDICQRGTSLTIQCQVDSQVTMMFWYRQQPGQSLTLIATANQGSEATYESGFVIDKFPISRPNLTFSTLTVSNMSPEDSSIYLCSATGLRETQYFGPGTRLLVL.

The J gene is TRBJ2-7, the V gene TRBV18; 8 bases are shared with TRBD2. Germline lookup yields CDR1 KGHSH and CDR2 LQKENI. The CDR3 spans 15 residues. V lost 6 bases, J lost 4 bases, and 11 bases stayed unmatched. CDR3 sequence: CASSASGGVIYEQYF. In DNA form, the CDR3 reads TGTGCCAGCTCGGCCTCGGGAGGGGTCATTTACGAGCAGTACTTC.

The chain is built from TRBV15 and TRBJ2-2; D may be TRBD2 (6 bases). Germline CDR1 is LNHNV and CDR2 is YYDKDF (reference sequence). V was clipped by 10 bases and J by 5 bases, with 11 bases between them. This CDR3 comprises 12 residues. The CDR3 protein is CASGAGTGELFF. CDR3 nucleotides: TGTGCCAGTGGGGCGGGGACCGGGGAGCTGTTTTTT.

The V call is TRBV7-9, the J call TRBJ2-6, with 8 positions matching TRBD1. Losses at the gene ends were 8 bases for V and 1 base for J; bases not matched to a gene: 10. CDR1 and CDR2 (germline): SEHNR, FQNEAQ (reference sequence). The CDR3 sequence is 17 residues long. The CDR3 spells CASGDRPPRSGANVLTF. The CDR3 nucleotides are TGTGCCAGCGGGGACAGGCCTCCCCGGTCTGGGGCCAACGTCCTGACTTTC.

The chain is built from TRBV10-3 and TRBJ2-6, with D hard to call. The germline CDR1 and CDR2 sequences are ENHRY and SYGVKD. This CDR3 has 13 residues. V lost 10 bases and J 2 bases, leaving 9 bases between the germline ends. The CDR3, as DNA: TGTGCCAGCATGTGGGCTGGGGCCAACGTCCTGACTTTC. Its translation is CASMWAGANVLTF.

The CDR3 coding sequence is TGCGCCAGCAGCTTGGACACGGGCCGGGATGAAAAACTGTTTTTT. It specifies CASSLDTGRDEKLFF. This chain links TRBV5-1 with TRBJ1-4; D is undetermined. V was trimmed by 0 bases and J by 6 bases, leaving 12 bases between them. Germline V lookup: CDR1 SGHRS, CDR2 YFSETQ. The CDR3 has 15 amino acids.

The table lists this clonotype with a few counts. Here the CDR3 DNA reads TGTGCCAGCAGTCCCCGGGGCCAGTCCAAGACCCAGTACTTC. Its protein is CASSPRGQSKTQYF. The gene calls are TRBV28 and TRBJ2-5; D possibly uses TRBD1 or TRBD2 (5 bases each). The CDR3 is made up of 14 amino acids. Germline CDR1 is MDHEN and CDR2 is SYDVKM. Trimming shortened V by 5 bases and J by 6 bases, and 16 bases separated the two germline ends.

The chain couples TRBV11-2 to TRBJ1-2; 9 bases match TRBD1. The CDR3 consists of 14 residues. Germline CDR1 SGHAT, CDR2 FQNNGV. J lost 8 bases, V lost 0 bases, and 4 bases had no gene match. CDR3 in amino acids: CASSLERQGEGYTF. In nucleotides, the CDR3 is TGTGCCAGCAGCTTAGAACGACAGGGGGAAGGCTACACCTTC. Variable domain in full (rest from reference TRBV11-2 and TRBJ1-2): EAGVAQSPRYKIIEKRQSVAFWCNPISGHATLYWYQQILGQGPKLLIQFQNNGVVDDSQLPKDRFSAERLKGVDSTLKIQPAKLEDSAVYLCASSLERQGEGYTFGSGTRLTVV.

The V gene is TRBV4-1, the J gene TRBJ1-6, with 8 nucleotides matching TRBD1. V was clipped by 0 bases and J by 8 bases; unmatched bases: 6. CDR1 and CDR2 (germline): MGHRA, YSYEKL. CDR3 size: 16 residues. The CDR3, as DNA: TGCGCCAGCAGCCAAGATCGCGGACAGGGAGATTCACCCCTCCACTTT. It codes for CASSQDRGQGDSPLHF.

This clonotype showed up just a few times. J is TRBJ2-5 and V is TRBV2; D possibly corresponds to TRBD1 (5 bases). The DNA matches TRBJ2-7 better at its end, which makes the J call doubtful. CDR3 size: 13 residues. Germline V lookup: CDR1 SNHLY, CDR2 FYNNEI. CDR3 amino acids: CASSYRFHYEQYF. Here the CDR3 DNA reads TGTGCCAGCAGTTACAGGTTTCACTACGAGCAGTACTTC.

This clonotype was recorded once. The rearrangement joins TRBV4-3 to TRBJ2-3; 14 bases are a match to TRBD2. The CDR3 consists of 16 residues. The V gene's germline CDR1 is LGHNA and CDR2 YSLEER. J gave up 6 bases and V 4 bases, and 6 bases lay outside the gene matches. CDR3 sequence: CASSPRRTSGRDTQYF. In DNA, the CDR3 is TGCGCCAGCAGCCCAAGAAGGACTAGCGGGAGGGATACGCAGTATTTT.